A single sample is the source of the 31 T cell receptor beta chains below, sequenced in a study of PD-1 blockade in mismatch repair-deficient tumors. The data were produced by immunoSEQ multiplex PCR, yet TCRdb's version contains in-frame clones alone and is incomplete. In the table there are about 9,800 clones, around 88% of which are singletons. What these receptors recognize is not known. Specified time point: approximately ten-day in vitro stimulation with candidate neoantigen peptide 2. The specimen was cells cultured in vitro, collected from a patient treated with pembrolizumab. The receptors were sampled from an adult with mismatch repair-deficient cancer.

The V call is TRBV11-2, the J call TRBJ1-6; no clear D. This CDR3 has 16 residues. Looked up from germline, CDR1 is SGHAT and CDR2 is FQNNGV. The ends were cut back, 3 bases at V and 7 bases at J, with 16 bases in the middle. CDR3 coding DNA: TGTGCCAGCAGCTTGGAATTAAGGGTGGGAAATTCACCCCTCCACTTT. Residues: CASSLELRVGNSPLHF.

This clone was counted once. V is TRBV6-5 and J is TRBJ2-1, with D tentatively TRBD2 (6 bases). The CDR3 consists of 15 residues. Trimming shortened V by 6 bases and J by 5 bases, and 17 bases separated the two germline ends. The germline CDR1 and CDR2 sequences are MNHEY and SVGAGI. CDR3 protein: CASSSWDSPNNEQFF. The CDR3 nucleotides read TGTGCCAGCAGCTCTTGGGACTCCCCGAACAATGAGCAGTTCTTC.

J is TRBJ2-7 and V is TRBV6-1; D is unresolved. CDR1 is MNHNS, CDR2 SASEGT, per germline. The CDR3 totals 14 residues. V was clipped by 4 bases and J by 5 bases, with 15 bases between them. The CDR3: CASSAIPSRNEQYF. In DNA form, the CDR3 reads TGTGCCAGCAGTGCAATCCCGTCTCGGAACGAGCAGTACTTC.

This clone has a single count. The chain recombines TRBV5-1 with TRBJ2-1; D unclear. The CDR3 length is 15 residues. CDR1 is SGHRS and CDR2 is YFSETQ in the germline V gene. V lost 2 bases and J lost 3, with 12 bases in between. CDR3 protein: CASSFSKSSYNEQFF. CDR3 sequence (DNA): TGCGCCAGCAGCTTTAGCAAGTCGAGCTACAATGAGCAGTTCTTC.

This rearrangement joins TRBV29-1 to TRBJ2-5; D remains unclear. This CDR3 is 12 amino acids long. From germline, CDR1 is SQVTM and CDR2 ANQGSEA. V dropped 3 bases and J dropped 1 base, with 6 bases sitting between them. The CDR3 sequence: CSVDQIQETQYF. The CDR3 bases are TGCAGCGTTGATCAGATCCAAGAGACCCAGTACTTC.

This chain joins TRBV20-1 and TRBJ1-2, with TRBD1 as a possible D gene (6 bases). Germline V lookup: CDR1 DFQATT, CDR2 SNEGSKA (reference sequence). This CDR3 contains 11 residues. V was pared by 4 bases and J by 6 bases, with 9 bases between. The CDR3 region has the DNA TGCAGTGCTATGGGGGGCGATGGCTACACCTTC. Translating gives CSAMGGDGYTF.

The chain employs TRBV7-2 and TRBJ2-1; weak D call: TRBD1 (5 bases). Trimming stripped 3 bases from V and 5 bases from J, with 14 bases between. The length of the CDR3 is 15 residues. Germline values: CDR1 SGHTA, CDR2 FQGNSA. CDR3 sequence: CASSLWGHSDNEQFF. The CDR3 nucleotides are TGTGCCAGCAGCTTGTGGGGCCATTCTGACAATGAGCAGTTCTTC.

This clone showed up just once. This rearrangement joins TRBV19 to TRBJ2-3, with D maybe TRBD1 (6 bases). V dropped 9 bases and J dropped 1 base, with 14 bases sitting between them. The CDR3 is 14 residues long. Germline CDR1 and CDR2: LNHDA and SQIVND (reference sequence). The CDR3 coding sequence is TGTGCCAGCCAGTTGGGGACACGCACAGATACGCAGTATTTT. Translating gives CASQLGTRTDTQYF.

This clone has just a few counts. The J gene is TRBJ2-7, the V gene TRBV5-1, with D tentatively TRBD1 or TRBD2 (5 bases each). Germline CDR1 SGHRS, CDR2 YFSETQ. Trimming cost V 4 bases and J 2 bases, with 16 bases left between them. This CDR3 is 15 amino acids long. The CDR3 DNA follows: TGCGCCAGCAGCGACGCCCGGGACCCAACCTACGAGCAGTACTTC. Protein product: CASSDARDPTYEQYF. Filled out from reference TRBV5-1 and TRBJ2-7, the complete variable domain reads KAGVTQTPRYLIKTRGQQVTLSCSPISGHRSVSWYQQTPGQGLQFLFEYFSETQRNKGNFPGRFSGRQFSNSRSEMNVSTLELGDSALYLCASSDARDPTYEQYFGPGTRLTVT.

V and J are TRBV5-4 and TRBJ2-2; D is possibly TRBD1 (6 bases). V was clipped by 3 bases and J by 3 bases, with 9 bases between them. Germline CDR1 reads SGHNT; CDR2 reads YYREEE (reference sequence). This CDR3 has 14 residues. The CDR3 sequence is CASSSQGYTGELFF. The CDR3 DNA sequence: TGTGCCAGCAGCTCACAGGGATACACCGGGGAGCTGTTTTTT.

The chain is built from TRBV10-1 and TRBJ2-5; D remains unclear. V lost 0 bases and J 1 base, leaving 9 bases between the germline ends. The CDR3 is 15 amino acids. In germline, CDR1 is WNHNN, CDR2 SYGVQD (reference sequence). The CDR3 DNA sequence: TGCGCCAGCAGTGAGTCCGGAACTCCCCAAGAGACCCAGTACTTC. Residues: CASSESGTPQETQYF.

The rearrangement joins TRBV7-6 to TRBJ2-1, with TRBD2 matching 15 bases. CDR1 is SGHVS, CDR2 FNYEAQ, per germline. With V trimmed by 5 bases and J by 2 bases, 19 bases remained unmatched. This CDR3 has 22 amino acids. The CDR3 protein is CASSPLRPGTSGRRGPYNEQFF. The CDR3 DNA is TGTGCCAGCAGCCCTCTTAGGCCCGGGACTAGCGGGAGGAGGGGCCCCTACAATGAGCAGTTCTTC.

The chain joins TRBV11-3 to TRBJ1-1; D is uncertain. Germline CDR1 and CDR2: SGHNT and YENEEA. The CDR3 is 17 residues long. The V end was cut by 5 bases, the J end by 0 bases, with 19 bases between. CDR3 sequence (DNA): TGTGCCAGCAGCCCCGGGGTTGGCAGGACTTTGAACACTGAAGCTTTCTTT. The encoded protein is CASSPGVGRTLNTEAFF. The full variable domain, rest sourced from reference TRBV11-3 and TRBJ1-1, is EAGVVQSPRYKIIEKKQPVAFWCNPISGHNTLYWYLQNLGQGPELLIRYENEEAVDDSQLPKDRFSAERLKGVDSTLKIQPAELGDSAVYLCASSPGVGRTLNTEAFFGQGTRLTVV.

This clone is a singleton in its sample. The chain joins TRBV28 to TRBJ2-7; 8 nucleotides align to TRBD1. The CDR3 runs 12 residues. The germline CDR1 and CDR2 sequences are MDHEN and SYDVKM. The V and J ends lost 6 bases and 4 bases, in that order; junction bases with no gene match: 2. In DNA, the CDR3 is TGTGCCAGCAGAAGACAGGGGTACGAGCAGTACTTC. Translation: CASRRQGYEQYF.

The chain links TRBV5-8 to TRBJ2-3; D is unclear. The CDR3 loop spans 15 amino acids. V shed 1 base and J shed 0 bases, with 9 bases lying between them. Germline V gene data show CDR1 as SGHTS and CDR2 as YDEGEE. CDR3 loop: CASSLRSSSTDTQYF. Written as DNA, the CDR3 is TGTGCCAGCAGCTTGCGGTCTTCTAGCACAGATACGCAGTATTTT. The full variable domain, its missing parts supplied by reference TRBV5-8 and TRBJ2-3, is EAGVTQSPTHLIKTRGQQATLRCSPISGHTSVYWYQQALGLGLQFLLWYDEGEERNRGNFPPRFSGRQFPNYSSELNVNALELEDSALYLCASSLRSSSTDTQYFGPGTRLTVL.

The J gene is TRBJ1-1, the V gene TRBV28; 8 bases are a match to TRBD1. The CDR3 spans 13 residues. Germline V gene lookup returns CDR1 MDHEN and CDR2 SYDVKM. V shed 3 bases, J shed 7 bases, and the junction held 4 bases outside the gene matches. The CDR3: CASSFRGRDEAFF. The CDR3 DNA reads TGTGCCAGCAGTTTCAGGGGGCGTGATGAAGCTTTCTTT. Together with reference TRBV28 and TRBJ1-1, the CDR3 gives the full variable domain: DVKVTQSSRYLVKRTGEKVFLECVQDMDHENMFWYRQDPGLGLRLIYFSYDVKMKEKGDIPEGYSVSREKKERFSLILESASTNQTSMYLCASSFRGRDEAFFGQGTRLTVV.

The chain employs TRBV19 and TRBJ2-7, with 10 bases aligning to TRBD2. The CDR3 length is 15 residues. The germline CDR1 and CDR2 sequences are LNHDA and SQIVND (reference sequence). J gave up 2 bases and V 3 bases, and 4 bases lay outside the gene matches. The CDR3 is CASSIRTSGAYEQYF. The CDR3 bases are TGTGCCAGTAGTATTCGGACTAGCGGAGCCTACGAGCAGTACTTC. The complete variable domain, with remaining parts taken from reference TRBV19 and TRBJ2-7, reads DGGITQSPKYLFRKEGQNVTLSCEQNLNHDAMYWYRQDPGQGLRLIYYSQIVNDFQKGDIAEGYSVSREKKESFPLTVTSAQKNPTAFYLCASSIRTSGAYEQYFGPGTRLTVT.

V usage is TRBV27 and J usage is TRBJ1-1; D uncertain. Germline assignment: CDR1 MNHEY and CDR2 SMNVEV (reference sequence). The CDR3 is 13 residues long. Between the trimmed V and J ends, which lost 5 bases and 2 bases, there was a span of 9 bases. CDR3 sequence: CASSPQLNTEAFF. The CDR3 DNA reads as TGTGCCAGCAGTCCCCAATTAAACACTGAAGCTTTCTTT.

The sample holds a few counts of this clone. The chain recombines TRBV30 with TRBJ2-1; 9 bases agree with TRBD1. The CDR3 runs 14 residues. The trim removed 6 bases at V and 6 bases at J, leaving 9 bases unmatched. Looked up from germline, CDR1 is GTSNPN and CDR2 is SVGIG (reference sequence). DNA for the CDR3: TGTGCCTGTTCCCGGGACAGGGCGTTCAATGAGCAGTTCTTC. Amino acid sequence: CACSRDRAFNEQFF. The complete variable domain, with remaining parts taken from reference TRBV30 and TRBJ2-1, reads SQTIHQWPATLVQPVGSPLSLECTVEGTSNPNLYWYRQAAGRGLQLLFYSVGIGQISSEVPQNLSASRPQDRQFILSSKKLLLSDSGFYLCACSRDRAFNEQFFGPGTRLTVL.

Comments on this clone: Since the CDR3 does not end with the conserved phenylalanine or tryptophan, this likely comes from a read error. The limits of the CDR3 on the DNA are not certain, so only TCRdb's listed CDR3 is given. This chain connects TRBV10-3 to TRBJ2-7. Germline loops: CDR1 ENHRY, CDR2 SYGVKD. Inclusive of both ends, the CDR3 amounts to 9 amino acids. CDR3 in amino acids: CAISEGTLN.

This clone has just a few counts. V usage is TRBV15 and J usage is TRBJ2-2, with D unresolved. The germline gives CDR1 LNHNV, CDR2 YYDKDF (reference sequence). The CDR3 has 14 residues. The V end lost 0 bases, the J end lost 4 bases, and 6 bases lay between the germline ends. CDR3 sequence: CATSRERPTGELFF. The CDR3 coding sequence is TGTGCCACCAGCAGAGAACGCCCCACCGGGGAGCTGTTTTTT.

V gene TRBV7-3 combines with J gene TRBJ2-7, with D tentatively TRBD1 (5 bases). V was pared by 1 base and J by 5 bases, with 15 bases between. CDR3 length: 15 residues. CDR1 is SGHTA and CDR2 is FQGTGA in the germline V gene. CDR3 protein: CASSLNRAGLDEQYF. As DNA, the CDR3 is TGTGCCAGCAGCTTAAACCGGGCAGGGCTCGACGAGCAGTACTTC.

The J gene is TRBJ2-1, the V gene TRBV19; TRBD2 is a possible D gene (6 bases). The germline V gene has CDR1 LNHDA and CDR2 SQIVND (reference sequence). This CDR3 has 19 amino acids. V was trimmed by 1 base and J by 4 bases, leaving 23 bases between them. Here the CDR3 reads CASSIGLASGGIKYNEQFF. In DNA form, the CDR3 reads TGTGCCAGTAGTATAGGCCTCGCGTCGGGCGGGATTAAATACAATGAGCAGTTCTTC.

This sequence joins TRBV7-2 and TRBJ2-7, with 12 bases fitting TRBD2. V lost 10 bases to trimming and J lost 4 bases; unmatched junction nucleotides: 8. Germline V lookup: CDR1 SGHTA, CDR2 FQGNSA. The CDR3 runs to 14 residues. The CDR3, as DNA: TGTGCCACCTCCGCCGGGACTAGCGGGTACGAGCAGTACTTC. This codes for CATSAGTSGYEQYF.

The chain links TRBV5-5 to TRBJ2-3, with D perhaps given as TRBD1 or TRBD2 (5 bases each). The CDR3 has 15 residues. V lost 4 bases to trimming and J lost 3 bases, with 15 bases between them. Germline loops: CDR1 SGHKS, CDR2 YYEKEE (reference sequence). The CDR3, as DNA: TGTGCCAGCAGCCGGGGCAGGGTGTGGACAGATACGCAGTATTTT. Amino acid sequence: CASSRGRVWTDTQYF.

V and J are TRBV5-6 and TRBJ1-1; D gene uncertain. The CDR3 runs 14 residues. CDR1 is SGHDT, CDR2 YYEEEE, per germline. Deletions cut 1 base from V and 1 base from J, with 8 bases between. In DNA, the CDR3 is TGTGCCAGCAGCTTGATTGACTCGAACACTGAAGCTTTCTTT. As protein: CASSLIDSNTEAFF.

This clone was counted once. The rearrangement uses TRBV28 and TRBJ1-2, with 7 bases aligning to TRBD1. The germline V gene encodes CDR1 MDHEN and CDR2 SYDVKM. This CDR3 contains 13 residues. J lost 6 bases, V lost 6 bases, and 7 bases had no gene match. The CDR3 sequence is CASSQTGKDGYTF. Here the CDR3 DNA reads TGTGCCAGCAGCCAGACAGGGAAGGATGGCTACACCTTC.

The genes are TRBV11-2 and TRBJ2-5, with a tentative D call TRBD2 (6 bases). V was shortened by 5 bases and J by 5 bases, with 15 bases between the two germline ends. The CDR3 loop spans 14 amino acids. CDR1 SGHAT and CDR2 FQNNGV come from the germline V gene. The chain's CDR3 is CASSPTGVGETQYF. The CDR3 DNA reads TGTGCCAGCAGCCCGACGGGAGTGGGGGAGACCCAGTACTTC.

The chain is built from TRBV19 and TRBJ2-5, with 7 positions matching TRBD2. Per germline, CDR1 LNHDA and CDR2 SQIVND (reference sequence). The ends lost 6 bases at V and 5 bases at J; junction bases unmatched: 15. CDR3 length: 16 residues. As DNA, the CDR3 is TGTGCCAGTAGCCCGGCGGGGCTAGCGGCTCAGGAGACCCAGTACTTC. Its protein is CASSPAGLAAQETQYF.

The V call is TRBV7-3, the J call TRBJ2-1; 11 nucleotides agree with TRBD2. This CDR3 is 13 amino acids long. The ends lost 6 bases at V and 8 bases at J; junction bases unmatched: 3. From germline, CDR1 is SGHTA and CDR2 FQGTGA. CDR3 sequence (DNA): TGTGCCAGCAGACTAGCGGGAGAGGATGAGCAGTTCTTC. Translating it yields CASRLAGEDEQFF. The variable domain in full, completed from reference TRBV7-3 and TRBJ2-1, reads GAGVSQTPSNKVTEKGKYVELRCDPISGHTALYWYRQSLGQGPEFLIYFQGTGAADDSGLPNDRFFAVRPEGSVSTLKIQRTERGDSAVYLCASRLAGEDEQFFGPGTRLTVL.

This chain connects TRBV28 to TRBJ2-7, with 10 bases identical to TRBD1. Unmatched junction bases numbered 9, after V lost 6 bases and J lost 4 bases. The CDR3 spans 15 residues. Germline V CDR1 and CDR2: MDHEN, SYDVKM. The CDR3 here is CASRPPGQGRYEQYF. CDR3 sequence (DNA): TGTGCCAGCAGACCTCCGGGACAGGGGAGATACGAGCAGTACTTC.